This record concerns one T cell receptor (beta chain) sequence. Its cognate antigen is unknown. This CDR3 region has 12 residues. Trimming pared 5 bases from V and 6 bases from J, leaving 10 bases between. Germline CDR1 is SQVTM and CDR2 is ANQGSEA. This specimen comes from a study of cytomegalovirus exposure and HLA in healthy donors. Overall study results and limits: The study listed approximately 170 cytomegalovirus-associated TCR beta chains. A further, later analysis showed that HLA-associated TCR beta chains (compared with equally common others) were more clonally expanded. Data from an earlier analysis indicated that most TCR beta V segments were productive either about 87% or about 30% of the time. Most subjects' HLA-A and HLA-B alleles were reportedly predicted from TCR beta sequences.

PCR involved 60 Vbeta and 13 Jbeta primers. Repertoires were generated with immunoSEQ multiplex PCR, while TCRdb's copy carries only in-frame clones and drops some. This sample has 50,000 to 75,000 clones; around 83% occur once, and the top ten carry roughly 1.5%. The receptor was isolated from a human donor in good health. Sample: PBMCs. This chain connects TRBV29-1 to TRBJ1-4; D is possibly TRBD1 (5 bases). CDR3 protein: CSVRGADEKLFF. CDR3 nucleotides: TGCAGCGTTCGTGGGGCGGATGAAAAACTGTTTTTT.